This T cell receptor beta chain was obtained from a study of shared clonotypes between healthy human individuals. Measured with immunoSEQ multiplex PCR; TCRdb has only the in-frame clones, and not every one. In the table there are fewer than 600,000 clones, around 77% of which are singletons. The CDR3 contains 15 residues. V lost 3 bases and J lost 7, with 16 bases in between. Germline assignment: CDR1 MDHEN and CDR2 SYDVKM. This TCR derives from a woman aged 40 to 50 in good health. Some clones in this sample may be carry-over from other donors' samples. The specimen was PBMCs. The V call is TRBV28, the J call TRBJ2-1, with D perhaps matching TRBD2 (6 bases). Written as DNA, the CDR3 is TGTGCCAGCAGTTTTTTAAGCGGGTCATTTAATGAGCAGTTCTTC. It specifies CASSFLSGSFNEQFF.